The rows below give T cell receptor beta chains drawn from one sample of a study of blood T cell repertoires in COVID-19. TCRdb's copy holds only in-frame clones and misses some; the assay was immunoSEQ multiplex PCR. The sample holds approximately 120,000 clones; 75% to 90% are singletons and the top ten take about 18%. What was sequenced was peripheral blood. Receptor source: a human donor with acute or convalescent COVID-19. The donor label of this sample is uncertain. The conserved cysteine and the conserved F or W are not part of the CDR3 here.

j_gene	v_gene	CDR3aa
TRBJ1-2	TRBV6-2/TRBV6-3	ASSYMDSNYGYT
TRBJ1-2	TRBV11-2	ASSLSDGGYGYT
TRBJ2-3	TRBV7-3	ASSFFRGSTDTQY
TRBJ1-5	TRBV7-9	ASSLGQVNQPQH
TRBJ1-6	TRBV4-3	ASRQDGARDTSPLH
TRBJ2-1	TRBV29-1	SVTGTDSYNEQF
TRBJ1-6	TRBV11-1	ASSLGSSYNSPLH
TRBJ2-4	TRBV6-2/TRBV6-3	ASSPSGGLAKNIQY
TRBJ1-2	TRBV28	ASGTETYGYT
TRBJ1-6	TRBV19	ASSPGTFYDSPLH
TRBJ2-5	TRBV9	ASSVTADDQETQY
TRBJ2-4	TRBV7-2	ASRNRELANIQY
TRBJ2-1	TRBV6-1	ASSEPGQGKNEQF
TRBJ1-4	TRBV7-2	ASSTTTEKLF
TRBJ2-5	TRBV7-7	AVGQGYQETQY
TRBJ1-1	TRBV27	ASRRQVWSTEAF
TRBJ2-1	TRBV10-3	AITSRLSSLAENNEQF
TRBJ2-3	TRBV4-3	ASSQEAGGLRDTQY